Included here is one TCR beta chain sequence, with context. This specimen comes from a study of T cell changes during pregnancy in multiple sclerosis. The repertoire was sequenced with immunoSEQ multiplex PCR; TCRdb's copy has only in-frame clones and lacks some. The data show 30,000 to 40,000 clones, about 94% seen once. Germline V lookup: CDR1 MNHEY, CDR2 SVGAGI. V lost 4 bases and J 0 bases, leaving 3 bases between the germline ends. The length of the CDR3 is 13 residues. The receptor comes from a female donor with multiple sclerosis, enrolled in a pregnancy study. V is TRBV6-5 and J is TRBJ2-2; D remains unclear. Material: CD4+ T cells from peripheral blood mononuclear cells, obtained in the second trimester of pregnancy. The CDR3 DNA reads as TGTGCCAGCAGTTCTCCGAACACCGGGGAGCTGTTTTTT. Amino acid sequence: CASSSPNTGELFF.